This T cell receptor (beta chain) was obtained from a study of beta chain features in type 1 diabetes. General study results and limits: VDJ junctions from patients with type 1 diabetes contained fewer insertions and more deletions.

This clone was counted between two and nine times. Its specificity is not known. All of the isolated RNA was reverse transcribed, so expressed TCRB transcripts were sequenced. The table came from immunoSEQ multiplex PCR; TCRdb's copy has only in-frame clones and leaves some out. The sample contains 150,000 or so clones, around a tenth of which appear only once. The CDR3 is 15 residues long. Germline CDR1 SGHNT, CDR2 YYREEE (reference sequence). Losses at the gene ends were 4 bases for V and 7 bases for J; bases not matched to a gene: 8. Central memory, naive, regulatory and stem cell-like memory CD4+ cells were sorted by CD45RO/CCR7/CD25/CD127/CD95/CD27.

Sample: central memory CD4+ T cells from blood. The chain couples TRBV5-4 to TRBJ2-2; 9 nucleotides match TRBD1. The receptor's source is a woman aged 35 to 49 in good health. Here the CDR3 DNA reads TGTGCCAGCAGCCCCGAGACAGGGGGAGTCGGGGAGCTGTTTTTT. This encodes CASSPETGGVGELFF.